The rows below give T cell receptor beta chains drawn from one sample of a study of T-cell reconstitution after alpha-beta-depleted transplantation in children. TCRdb re-called the PCR reads with MiXCR, one entry per CDR3 protein. The data contain roughly 500,000 distinct CDR3 sequences, under 15% of them singletons. This specimen was PBMCs from the stem cell graft donor, taken from the stem cell graft. These receptors originate from a human donor who donated a stem cell graft to a child with combined immunodeficiency. Each CDR3 is given without its conserved first and last residue. The order of the fields is D gene, clone size, V gene, CDR3 protein. D genes are given only for firm matches. Clone size is not always given. Where it is, it says once, few, many or a class for expanded clones.

d_call: .; clone_size: few; v_call: TRBV4-3; cdr3_aa: ASSPKRAGGVNTEAF
d_call: TRBD1; clone_size: .; v_call: TRBV5-1; cdr3_aa: ASSGAGTANTGELF
d_call: .; clone_size: .; v_call: TRBV7-9; cdr3_aa: ASSLNPDSPNTDTQY
d_call: .; clone_size: few; v_call: TRBV4-3; cdr3_aa: ASSQEWNRALEQY
d_call: TRBD2; clone_size: .; v_call: TRBV6-5; cdr3_aa: ASSYGTSSEQY
d_call: .; clone_size: many; v_call: TRBV29-1; cdr3_aa: SVEEVKGGRKNIQY
d_call: .; clone_size: .; v_call: TRBV3-1; cdr3_aa: ATCQMTALSVLT
d_call: TRBD1; clone_size: few; v_call: TRBV20-1; cdr3_aa: SASPAGGRNTEAF
d_call: .; clone_size: many; v_call: TRBV4-3; cdr3_aa: ASSQELVSGQETQY
d_call: .; clone_size: .; v_call: TRBV7-8; cdr3_aa: ASSQLAVGETQY
d_call: .; clone_size: .; v_call: TRBV5-1; cdr3_aa: ASSLEAGPRMNTEAF
d_call: .; clone_size: .; v_call: TRBV5-1; cdr3_aa: ASRFTSGRREQF
d_call: TRBD1; clone_size: few; v_call: TRBV7-8; cdr3_aa: ASSGRTGGYTEAF
d_call: TRBD1; clone_size: few; v_call: TRBV7-7; cdr3_aa: ASSPGTGGIYEQF
d_call: .; clone_size: .; v_call: TRBV4-3; cdr3_aa: ASSQEEGGSYEQY
d_call: TRBD2; clone_size: few; v_call: TRBV4-2; cdr3_aa: ASSQRGLAGGPLLYEQY
d_call: TRBD1; clone_size: .; v_call: TRBV4-1; cdr3_aa: ASSHSSKPGQGTDTQY
d_call: .; clone_size: .; v_call: TRBV4-3; cdr3_aa: ASSRATGTGELF
d_call: .; clone_size: few; v_call: TRBV7-2; cdr3_aa: ASSLVPDTQY
d_call: .; clone_size: many; v_call: TRBV30; cdr3_aa: AWSQGSYEQY
d_call: .; clone_size: .; v_call: TRBV20-1; cdr3_aa: SATQRGPGARDTQY
d_call: .; clone_size: few; v_call: TRBV5-1; cdr3_aa: ASSVDSRNTEAF
d_call: .; clone_size: few; v_call: TRBV5-1; cdr3_aa: ASSFSPDGNQPQH
d_call: .; clone_size: .; v_call: TRBV6-1; cdr3_aa: ASSERVKNTGELF
d_call: .; clone_size: .; v_call: TRBV6-2/TRBV6-3; cdr3_aa: ASTQGTVTEAF
d_call: TRBD2; clone_size: many; v_call: TRBV6-2/TRBV6-3; cdr3_aa: ASSYSALAGHNNEQF
d_call: TRBD2; clone_size: .; v_call: TRBV12-3/TRBV12-4; cdr3_aa: ASRHSGRITGELF
d_call: TRBD1; clone_size: many; v_call: TRBV9; cdr3_aa: ASSVGTEVERETQY
d_call: .; clone_size: few; v_call: TRBV24-1; cdr3_aa: ATSRGGISYEQY
d_call: .; clone_size: few; v_call: TRBV11-1; cdr3_aa: ASSSLQISPTSSYEQY
d_call: TRBD2; clone_size: .; v_call: TRBV9; cdr3_aa: ASSVEGRVSYNEQF
d_call: .; clone_size: few; v_call: TRBV3-1; cdr3_aa: ASSQGRPYNEQF
d_call: .; clone_size: few; v_call: TRBV4-3; cdr3_aa: ASSQDRASYNEQF
d_call: .; clone_size: .; v_call: TRBV2; cdr3_aa: ASSEALPGMVEEEQY
d_call: .; clone_size: .; v_call: TRBV6-5; cdr3_aa: ASSYAAGPYEQY
d_call: .; clone_size: many; v_call: TRBV9; cdr3_aa: ASSERGTDTQY
d_call: TRBD2; clone_size: few; v_call: TRBV7-8; cdr3_aa: ASLPGTRYQETQY
d_call: TRBD2; clone_size: .; v_call: TRBV7-2; cdr3_aa: ASSPGLIAGGPLHRYTDTQY
d_call: .; clone_size: many; v_call: TRBV7-2; cdr3_aa: ASSSWVGNEQF
d_call: .; clone_size: .; v_call: TRBV7-2; cdr3_aa: ASSLGPTSPTDTQY
d_call: .; clone_size: .; v_call: TRBV9; cdr3_aa: ASSATSTAWGYT
d_call: TRBD1; clone_size: many; v_call: TRBV3-1; cdr3_aa: ASSRDSSGANVLT
d_call: .; clone_size: few; v_call: TRBV6-2/TRBV6-3; cdr3_aa: ASSFLAENTDTQY
d_call: .; clone_size: few; v_call: TRBV11-2; cdr3_aa: ASSSVSEGGYT
d_call: TRBD1; clone_size: .; v_call: TRBV4-3; cdr3_aa: ASSQRQGPHTGELF
d_call: .; clone_size: .; v_call: TRBV7-9; cdr3_aa: ASSPHDGHTDTQY
d_call: .; clone_size: .; v_call: TRBV2; cdr3_aa: ASSEYGQSTDTQY
d_call: .; clone_size: few; v_call: TRBV15; cdr3_aa: ATSRGGDGNYEQY
d_call: .; clone_size: few; v_call: TRBV18; cdr3_aa: ASSPPVGGPSGANVLT
d_call: .; clone_size: many; v_call: TRBV12-3/TRBV12-4; cdr3_aa: ASSLGWGRGQPQH
d_call: .; clone_size: few; v_call: TRBV12-3/TRBV12-4; cdr3_aa: ASSLGWGAYGYT
d_call: TRBD2; clone_size: few; v_call: TRBV30; cdr3_aa: AWDKREYLQNIQY
d_call: .; clone_size: few; v_call: TRBV12-3/TRBV12-4; cdr3_aa: ASSDRVYTDTQY
d_call: .; clone_size: .; v_call: TRBV29-1; cdr3_aa: SVKSGGNQPQH